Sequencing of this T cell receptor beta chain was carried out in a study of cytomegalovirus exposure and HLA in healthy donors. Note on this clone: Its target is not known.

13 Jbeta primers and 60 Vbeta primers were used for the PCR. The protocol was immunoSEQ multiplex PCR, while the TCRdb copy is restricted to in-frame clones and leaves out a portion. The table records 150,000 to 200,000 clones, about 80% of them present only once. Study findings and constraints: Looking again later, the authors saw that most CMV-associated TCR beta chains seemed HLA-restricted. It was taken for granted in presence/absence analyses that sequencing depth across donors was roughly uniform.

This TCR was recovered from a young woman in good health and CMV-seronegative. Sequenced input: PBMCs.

CDR3: CASSVEKGKANGYTF. In DNA, the CDR3 is TGTGCCAGCAGCGTAGAGAAGGGGAAGGCGAATGGCTACACCTTC. This chain connects TRBV9 to TRBJ1-2; a weak D match, TRBD1 (5 bases). Trimming shortened V by 0 bases and J by 6 bases, and 15 bases separated the two germline ends. CDR3 length: 15 residues. Germline V gives CDR1 SGDLS, CDR2 YYNGEE.